Presented here are 2 T cell receptor beta chains from one specimen sequenced in a study of graft-versus-host responses after intestinal transplantation. Graft samples were processed, releasing intraepithelial and lamina propria lymphocytes. Here immunoSEQ multiplex PCR was the method, and the copy in TCRdb shows in-frame clones only, minus some. The sample includes approximately 15,000 clones, approximately 59% of them seen just once. The sample here was ileum tissue, taken 524 days after transplant. The receptors come from a human patient who received an intestinal transplant, so some T cells may come from the graft donor.

In this sample, this clone turned up a few times. Here the CDR3 reads CAWSAGTGSYEQYF. CDR3 nucleotides: TGTGCCTGGAGTGCCGGGACAGGGTCCTACGAGCAGTACTTC. This chain connects TRBV30 to TRBJ2-7, with TRBD1 matching over 9 bases. The CDR3 spans 14 residues. The J segment lost 1 base and the V segment lost 1 base, leaving 2 bases of the junction unmatched. The germline V gene encodes CDR1 GTSNPN and CDR2 SVGIG (reference sequence).

The chain is built from TRBV6-6 and TRBJ1-2, with 8 bases that match TRBD1. The germline V gene has CDR1 MNHNY and CDR2 SVGAGI (reference sequence). This CDR3 region has 13 residues. V dropped 6 bases and J dropped 3; count of bases not matched to a gene: 3. The CDR3 nucleotides read TGTGCCAGCAGACAGGGGGTCGACTATGGCTACACCTTC. Amino acids: CASRQGVDYGYTF.